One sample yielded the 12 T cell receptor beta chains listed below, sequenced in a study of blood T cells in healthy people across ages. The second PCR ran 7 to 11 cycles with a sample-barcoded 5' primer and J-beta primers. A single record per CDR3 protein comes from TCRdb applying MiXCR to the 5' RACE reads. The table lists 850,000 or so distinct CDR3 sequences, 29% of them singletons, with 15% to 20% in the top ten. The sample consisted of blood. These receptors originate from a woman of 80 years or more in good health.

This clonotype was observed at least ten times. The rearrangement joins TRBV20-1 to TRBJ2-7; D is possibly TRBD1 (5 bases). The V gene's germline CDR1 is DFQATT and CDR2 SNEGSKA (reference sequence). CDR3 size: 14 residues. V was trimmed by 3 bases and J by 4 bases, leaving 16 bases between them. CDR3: CSASSREDLYEQYF. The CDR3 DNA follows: TGCAGTGCTAGTTCCAGGGAAGATTTGTACGAGCAGTACTTC.

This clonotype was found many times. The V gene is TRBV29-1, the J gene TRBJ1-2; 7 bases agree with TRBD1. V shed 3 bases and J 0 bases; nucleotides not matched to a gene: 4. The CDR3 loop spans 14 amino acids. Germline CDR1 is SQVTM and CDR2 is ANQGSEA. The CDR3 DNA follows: TGCAGCGTTGACGAGGGGGCGACTAACTATGGCTACACCTTC. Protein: CSVDEGATNYGYTF.

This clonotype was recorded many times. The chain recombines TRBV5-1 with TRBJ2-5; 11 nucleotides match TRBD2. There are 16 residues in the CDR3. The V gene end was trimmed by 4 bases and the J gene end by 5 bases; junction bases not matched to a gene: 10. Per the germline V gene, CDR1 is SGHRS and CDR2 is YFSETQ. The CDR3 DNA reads TGCGCCAGCAGCCTTCCCCGCACTAGCGGGGGTGAGACCCAGTACTTC. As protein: CASSLPRTSGGETQYF.

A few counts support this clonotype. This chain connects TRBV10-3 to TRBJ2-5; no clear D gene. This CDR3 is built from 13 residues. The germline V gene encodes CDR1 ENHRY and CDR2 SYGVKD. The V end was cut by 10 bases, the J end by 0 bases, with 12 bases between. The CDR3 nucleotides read TGTGCCAGTAGACCGCGGAACCAAGAGACCCAGTACTTC. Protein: CASRPRNQETQYF.

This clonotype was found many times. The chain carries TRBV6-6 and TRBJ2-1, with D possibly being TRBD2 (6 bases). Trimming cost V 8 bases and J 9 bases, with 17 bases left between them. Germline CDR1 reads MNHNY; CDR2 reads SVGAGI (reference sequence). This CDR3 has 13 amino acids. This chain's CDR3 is CASSGLSGAEQFF. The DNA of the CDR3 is TGTGCCAGCTCGGGACTCTCCGGCGCTGAGCAGTTCTTC.

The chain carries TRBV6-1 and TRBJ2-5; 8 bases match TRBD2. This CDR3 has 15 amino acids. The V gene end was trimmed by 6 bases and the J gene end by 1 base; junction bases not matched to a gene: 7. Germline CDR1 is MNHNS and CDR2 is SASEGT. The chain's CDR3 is CASSPGGEVQETQYF. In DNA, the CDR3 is TGTGCCAGCAGCCCGGGGGGGGAGGTCCAAGAGACCCAGTACTTC.

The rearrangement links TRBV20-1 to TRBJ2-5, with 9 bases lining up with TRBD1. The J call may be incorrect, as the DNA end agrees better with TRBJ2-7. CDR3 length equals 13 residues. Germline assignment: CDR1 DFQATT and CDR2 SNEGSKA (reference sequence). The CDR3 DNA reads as TGCAGTGCAGCTAGGACAGGGGATGGCGAGCAGTACTTC. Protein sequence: CSAARTGDGEQYF.

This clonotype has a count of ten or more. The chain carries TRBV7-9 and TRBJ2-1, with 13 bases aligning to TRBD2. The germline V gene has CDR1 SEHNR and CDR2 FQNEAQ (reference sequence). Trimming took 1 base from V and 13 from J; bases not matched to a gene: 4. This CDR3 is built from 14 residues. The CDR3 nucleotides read TGTGCCAGCAGCTTAGTGACTAGCGGGGGGCCCCAGTTCTTC. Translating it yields CASSLVTSGGPQFF. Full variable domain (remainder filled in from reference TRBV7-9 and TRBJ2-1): DTGVSQNPRHKITKRGQNVTFRCDPISEHNRLYWYRQTLGQGPEFLTYFQNEAQLEKSRLLSDRFSAERPKGSFSTLEIQRTEQGDSAMYLCASSLVTSGGPQFFGPGTRLTVL.

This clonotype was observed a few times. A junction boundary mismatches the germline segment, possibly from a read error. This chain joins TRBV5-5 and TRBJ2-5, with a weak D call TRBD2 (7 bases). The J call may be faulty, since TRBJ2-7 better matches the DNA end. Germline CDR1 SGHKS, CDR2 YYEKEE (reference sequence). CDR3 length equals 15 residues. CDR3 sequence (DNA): TGTACCAGCAGCTTGGAGGGGGGGCCAACCTACGAGCAGTACTTC. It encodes CTSSLEGGPTYEQYF.

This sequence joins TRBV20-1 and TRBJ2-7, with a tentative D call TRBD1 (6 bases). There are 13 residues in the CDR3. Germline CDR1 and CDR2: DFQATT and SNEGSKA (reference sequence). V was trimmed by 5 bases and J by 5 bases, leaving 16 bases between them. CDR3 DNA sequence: TGCAGTGCTGGCAGGCAGGGGTATAACGAGCAGTACTTC. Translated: CSAGRQGYNEQYF.

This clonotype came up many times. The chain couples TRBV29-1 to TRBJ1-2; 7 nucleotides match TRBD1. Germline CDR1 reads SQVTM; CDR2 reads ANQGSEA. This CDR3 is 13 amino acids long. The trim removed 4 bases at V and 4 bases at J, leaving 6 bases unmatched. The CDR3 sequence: CSVGGAGGYGYTF. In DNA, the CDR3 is TGCAGCGTTGGAGGCGCAGGGGGCTATGGCTACACCTTC.

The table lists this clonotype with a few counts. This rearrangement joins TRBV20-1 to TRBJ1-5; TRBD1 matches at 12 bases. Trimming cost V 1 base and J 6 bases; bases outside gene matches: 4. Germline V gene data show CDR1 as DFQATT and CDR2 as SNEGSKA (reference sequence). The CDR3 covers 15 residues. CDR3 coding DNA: TGCAGTGCTAGAGGGGGACAGGGGGCGTTTCAGCCCCAGCATTTT. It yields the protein CSARGGQGAFQPQHF.